This T cell receptor beta chain was recovered during a study of blood T cell repertoires in COVID-19. Study overall: COVID-19 samples collected from the United States, Italy and Spain covered acute and convalescent phases.

Using immunoSEQ multiplex PCR, the repertoire was profiled, and TCRdb retains in-frame clones only, with some absent. The sample records around 200,000 clones, about 85% being singletons. The CDR3 extends over 14 amino acids. Trimming cost V 0 bases and J 5 bases, with 10 bases left between them. CDR1 and CDR2 (germline): LGHDT, YNNKEL (reference sequence). Recovery meant two consecutive negative NP/OP PCR tests, professional clearance, or resolved symptoms. V usage is TRBV3-1 (or the pseudogene TRBV3-2) and J usage is TRBJ2-5; D is possibly TRBD1 (6 bases). Sequences were obtained from PBMCs or T cells enriched from blood (not recorded which). This receptor was obtained from a man aged 40-49 years who had recovered from COVID-19. DNA for the CDR3: TGTGCCAGCAGCCAAGATACAGGGTGGGAGACCCAGTACTTC. It specifies CASSQDTGWETQYF.